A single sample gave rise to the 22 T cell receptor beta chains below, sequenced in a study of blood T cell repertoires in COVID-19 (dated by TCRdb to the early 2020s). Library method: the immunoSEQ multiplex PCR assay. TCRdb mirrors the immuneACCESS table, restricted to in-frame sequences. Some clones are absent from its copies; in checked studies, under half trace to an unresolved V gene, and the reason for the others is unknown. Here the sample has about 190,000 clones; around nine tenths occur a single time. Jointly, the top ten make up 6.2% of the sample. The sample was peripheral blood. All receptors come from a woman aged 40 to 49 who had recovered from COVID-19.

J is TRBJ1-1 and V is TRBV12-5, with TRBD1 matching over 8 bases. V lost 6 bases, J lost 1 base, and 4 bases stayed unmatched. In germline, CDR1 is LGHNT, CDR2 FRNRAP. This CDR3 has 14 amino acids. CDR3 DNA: TGTGCTAGTGGCCAGGGACAGGCGAACACTGAAGCTTTCTTT. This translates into CASGQGQANTEAFF.

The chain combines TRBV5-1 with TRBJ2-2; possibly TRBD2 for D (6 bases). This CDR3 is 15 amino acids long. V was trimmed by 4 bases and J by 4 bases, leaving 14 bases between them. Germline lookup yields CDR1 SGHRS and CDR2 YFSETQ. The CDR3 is CASSRGTRGTGELFF. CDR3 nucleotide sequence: TGCGCCAGCAGCCGTGGGACTCGGGGCACCGGGGAGCTGTTTTTT.

The CDR3: CSARDSYGYTF. The CDR3 region has the DNA TGCAGCGCGCGGGACAGCTATGGCTACACCTTC. This rearrangement joins TRBV29-1 to TRBJ1-2; 7 positions match TRBD1. The trim removed 7 bases at V and 4 bases at J, leaving 3 bases unmatched. The germline V gene has CDR1 SQVTM and CDR2 ANQGSEA. This CDR3 spans 11 amino acids.

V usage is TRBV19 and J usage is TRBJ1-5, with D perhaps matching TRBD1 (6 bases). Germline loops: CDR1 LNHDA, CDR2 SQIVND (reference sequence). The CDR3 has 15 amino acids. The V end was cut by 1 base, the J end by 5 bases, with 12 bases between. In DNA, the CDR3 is TGTGCCAGTAGTATAGGGTACAGGGCCCATCAGCCCCAGCATTTT. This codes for CASSIGYRAHQPQHF.

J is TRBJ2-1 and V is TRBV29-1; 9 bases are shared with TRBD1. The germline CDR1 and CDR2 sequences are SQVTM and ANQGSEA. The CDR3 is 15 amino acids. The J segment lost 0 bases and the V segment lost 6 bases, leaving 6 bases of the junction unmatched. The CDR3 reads CSVRTGESSYNEQFF. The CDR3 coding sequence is TGCAGCGTCCGGACAGGGGAAAGCTCCTACAATGAGCAGTTCTTC.

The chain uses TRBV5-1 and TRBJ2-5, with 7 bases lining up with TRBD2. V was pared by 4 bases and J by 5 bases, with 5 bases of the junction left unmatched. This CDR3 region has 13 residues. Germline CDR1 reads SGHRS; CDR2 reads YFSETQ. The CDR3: CASSRDYRETQYF. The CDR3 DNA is TGCGCCAGCAGCCGGGACTATCGGGAGACCCAGTACTTC.

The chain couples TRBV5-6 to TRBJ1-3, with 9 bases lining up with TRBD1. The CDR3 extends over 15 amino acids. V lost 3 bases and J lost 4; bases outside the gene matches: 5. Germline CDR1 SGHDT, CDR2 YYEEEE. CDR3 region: CASSSGQGVGNTIYF. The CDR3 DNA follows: TGTGCCAGCAGCTCGGGACAGGGTGTGGGAAACACCATATATTTT.

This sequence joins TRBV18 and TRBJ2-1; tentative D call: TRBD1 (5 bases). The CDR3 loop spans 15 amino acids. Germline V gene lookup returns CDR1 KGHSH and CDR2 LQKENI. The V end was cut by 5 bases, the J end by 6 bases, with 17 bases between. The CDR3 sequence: CASSSKLGLRNEQFF. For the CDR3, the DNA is TGTGCCAGCTCATCTAAACTGGGGCTTCGCAATGAGCAGTTCTTC.

CDR3 sequence: CASRDGTRFSEQYF. CDR3 DNA: TGTGCCAGCAGAGACGGGACTAGGTTTTCCGAGCAGTACTTC. The J gene is TRBJ2-7, the V gene TRBV2; 8 bases are shared with TRBD2. Germline V gene lookup returns CDR1 SNHLY and CDR2 FYNNEI. This CDR3 has 14 residues. The junction had 10 bases not matched to a gene; V was cut back by 6 bases and J by 6 bases.

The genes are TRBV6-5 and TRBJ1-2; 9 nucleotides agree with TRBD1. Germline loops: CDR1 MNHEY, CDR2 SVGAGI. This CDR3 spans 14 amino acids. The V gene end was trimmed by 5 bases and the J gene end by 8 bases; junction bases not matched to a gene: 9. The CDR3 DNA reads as TGTGCCAGCAGTCCGACCGGGACAGGGAAGGGCTACACCTTC. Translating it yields CASSPTGTGKGYTF.

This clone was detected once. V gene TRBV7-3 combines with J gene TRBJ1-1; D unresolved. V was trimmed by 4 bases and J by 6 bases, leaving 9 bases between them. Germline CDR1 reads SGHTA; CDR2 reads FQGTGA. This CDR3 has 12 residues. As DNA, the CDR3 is TGTGCCAGCAGCTCCAGTGTACCTGAAGCTTTCTTT. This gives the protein CASSSSVPEAFF.

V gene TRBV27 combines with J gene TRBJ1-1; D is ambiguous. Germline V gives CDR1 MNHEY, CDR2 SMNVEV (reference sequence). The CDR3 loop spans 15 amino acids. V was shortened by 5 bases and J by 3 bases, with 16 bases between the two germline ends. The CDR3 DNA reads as TGTGCCAGCAGTCCGATCCTAAGCTTTGACACTGAAGCTTTCTTT. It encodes CASSPILSFDTEAFF.

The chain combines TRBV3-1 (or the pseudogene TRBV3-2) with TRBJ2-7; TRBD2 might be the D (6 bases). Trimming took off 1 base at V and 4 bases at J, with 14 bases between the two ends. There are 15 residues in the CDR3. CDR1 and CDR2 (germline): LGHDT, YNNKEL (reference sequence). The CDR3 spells CASSQAIGSSYEQYF. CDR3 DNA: TGTGCCAGCAGCCAAGCGATCGGGAGTAGTTACGAGCAGTACTTC.

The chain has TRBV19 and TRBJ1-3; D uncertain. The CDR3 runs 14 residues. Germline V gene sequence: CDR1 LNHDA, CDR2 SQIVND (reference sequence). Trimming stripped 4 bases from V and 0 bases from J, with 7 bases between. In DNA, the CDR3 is TGTGCCAGTAGTAAACAGCACTCTGGAAACACCATATATTTT. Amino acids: CASSKQHSGNTIYF.

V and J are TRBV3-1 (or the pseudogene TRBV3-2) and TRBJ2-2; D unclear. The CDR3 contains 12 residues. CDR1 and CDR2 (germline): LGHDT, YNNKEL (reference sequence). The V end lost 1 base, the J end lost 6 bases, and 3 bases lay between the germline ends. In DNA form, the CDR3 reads TGTGCCAGCAGCCAAGGGCCCGGGGAGCTGTTTTTT. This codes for CASSQGPGELFF.

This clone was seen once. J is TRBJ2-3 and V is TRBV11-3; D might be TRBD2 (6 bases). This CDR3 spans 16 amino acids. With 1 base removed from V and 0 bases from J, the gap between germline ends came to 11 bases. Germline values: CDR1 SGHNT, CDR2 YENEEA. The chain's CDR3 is CASSLATSLSTDTQYF. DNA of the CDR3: TGTGCCAGCAGCTTAGCAACTAGCCTTAGCACAGATACGCAGTATTTT.

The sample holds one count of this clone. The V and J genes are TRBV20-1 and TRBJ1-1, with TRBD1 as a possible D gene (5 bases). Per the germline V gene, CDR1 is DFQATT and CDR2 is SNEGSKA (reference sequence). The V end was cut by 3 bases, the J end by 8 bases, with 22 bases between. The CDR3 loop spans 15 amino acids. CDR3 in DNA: TGCAGTGCTAGTGGGTCTCCCGGGGGGGGGAGCGAAGCTTTCTTT. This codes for CSASGSPGGGSEAFF.

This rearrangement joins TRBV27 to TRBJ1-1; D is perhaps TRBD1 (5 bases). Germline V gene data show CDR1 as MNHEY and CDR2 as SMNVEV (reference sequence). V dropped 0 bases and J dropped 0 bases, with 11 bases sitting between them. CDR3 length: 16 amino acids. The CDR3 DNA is TGTGCCAGCAGTTTATCGGAGACAGAAATGAACACTGAAGCTTTCTTT. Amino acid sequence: CASSLSETEMNTEAFF.

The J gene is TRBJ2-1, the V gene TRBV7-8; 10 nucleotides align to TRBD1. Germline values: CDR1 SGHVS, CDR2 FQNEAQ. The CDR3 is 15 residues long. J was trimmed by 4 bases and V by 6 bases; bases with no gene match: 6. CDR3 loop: CASRADRGTYNEQFF. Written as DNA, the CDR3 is TGTGCCAGCAGGGCGGACAGGGGGACGTACAATGAGCAGTTCTTC.

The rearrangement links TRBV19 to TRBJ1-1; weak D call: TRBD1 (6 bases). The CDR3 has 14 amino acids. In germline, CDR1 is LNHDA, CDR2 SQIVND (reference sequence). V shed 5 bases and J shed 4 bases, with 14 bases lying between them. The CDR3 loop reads CASSSGQVSTEAFF. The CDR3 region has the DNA TGTGCCAGTAGTTCGGGACAAGTTAGCACTGAAGCTTTCTTT.

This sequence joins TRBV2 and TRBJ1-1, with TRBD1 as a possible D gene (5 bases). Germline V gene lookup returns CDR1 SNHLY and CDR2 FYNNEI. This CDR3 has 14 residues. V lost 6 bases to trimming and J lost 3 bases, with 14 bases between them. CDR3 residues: CASRVPGGDTEAFF. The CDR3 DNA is TGTGCCAGCAGGGTCCCCGGGGGGGACACTGAAGCTTTCTTT.

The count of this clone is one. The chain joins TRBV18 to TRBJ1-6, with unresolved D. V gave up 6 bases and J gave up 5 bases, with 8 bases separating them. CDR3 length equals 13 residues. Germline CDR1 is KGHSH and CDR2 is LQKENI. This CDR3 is CASSDGNNSPLHF. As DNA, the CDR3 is TGTGCCAGCTCCGACGGGAATAATTCACCCCTCCACTTT.